This is a list of T cell receptor beta chains from one sample in a study of shared clonotypes between healthy human individuals. Clones were sequenced by immunoSEQ multiplex PCR, and TCRdb holds only the in-frame ones, with some missing. Among just over 2,000,000 clones listed, approximately 95% were seen once. Sequencing used naive CD4+ T cells sorted from blood. The receptor set was obtained from a man in his late teens or twenties in good health. CDR3s include the opening cysteine and the closing phenylalanine or tryptophan. D genes are given only for firm matches. Some rows mark clone size as missing; the rest say once, few, many or name a class of expanded clone.

d_call	v_call	clone_size	j_call	cdr3_nt	cdr3_aa
-	TRBV28	-	TRBJ2-3	TGTGCCAGCAGCCCCCCCGGAAGGGGCACAGATACGCAGTATTTT	CASSPPGRGTDTQYF
-	TRBV7-8	-	TRBJ2-7	TGTGCCAGCAGCTTAGGGAGCCGGGACCGGCAGTACTTC	CASSLGSRDRQYF
TRBD1	TRBV9	-	TRBJ1-2	TGTGCCAGCAGCGATGGCCCGGGACAGAACTATGGCTACACCTTC	CASSDGPGQNYGYTF
-	TRBV10-3	-	TRBJ2-5	TGTGCCATCAGTGCTTTGGTACGGGAGACCCAGTACTTC	CAISALVRETQYF
TRBD1	TRBV7-2	once	TRBJ2-7	TGTGCCAGCAGCTTGGGACAGGGGGTAATGTACGAGCAGTACTTC	CASSLGQGVMYEQYF
TRBD1	TRBV29-1	-	TRBJ2-7	TGCAGCGCCCTTATATTCCGCAGGGGGTTCTACGAGCAGTACTTC	CSALIFRRGFYEQYF
-	TRBV6-5	-	TRBJ1-3	TGTGCCAGCAGTTACTCCTGGGAATCCGGAAACACCATATATTTT	CASSYSWESGNTIYF
-	TRBV9	-	TRBJ1-4	TGTGCCAGCAGCGTAGGGCCAGGATCCGGGAAACTGTTTTTT	CASSVGPGSGKLFF
-	TRBV7-2	-	TRBJ2-3	TGTGCCAGCAGTCAATTAGGAGATACGCAGTATTTT	CASSQLGDTQYF
-	TRBV28	-	TRBJ2-3	TGTGCCAGCATGGCAGGGTTGGCCGAAGATACGCAGTATTTT	CASMAGLAEDTQYF
TRBD1	TRBV5-6	-	TRBJ2-3	TGTGCCAGCAGCCAACAGGGGATAGATACGCAGTATTTT	CASSQQGIDTQYF
-	TRBV25-1	-	TRBJ1-1	TGTGCCAGCACGGTGGGGGGGCTTAACACTGAAGCTTTCTTT	CASTVGGLNTEAFF
TRBD1	TRBV28	once	TRBJ2-7	TGTGCCAGCAGCCAGGGAGGGACAGGGGGTTACGAGCAGTACTTC	CASSQGGTGGYEQYF
TRBD2	TRBV5-5	-	TRBJ2-7	TGTGCCAGCAGCGCAGCGGGAGGGACCTACGAGCAGTACTTC	CASSAAGGTYEQYF
TRBD1	TRBV19	-	TRBJ2-7	TGTGCCAGTGCGAGCGGACAGGGAGGCTACGAGCAGTACTTC	CASASGQGGYEQYF
-	TRBV6-6	-	TRBJ2-5	TGTGCCAGCAGTTTTTTGGCGGGGGCCTTCGGGGAGACCCAGTACTTC	CASSFLAGAFGETQYF
-	TRBV6-1	-	TRBJ1-2	TGTGCCAGCAGTGGTAACGACGGTAACTATGGCTACACCTTC	CASSGNDGNYGYTF
TRBD1	TRBV19	-	TRBJ2-3	TGTGCCAGTAGTGGTCCAGGGGGATACACAGATACGCAGTATTTT	CASSGPGGYTDTQYF
-	TRBV20-1	-	TRBJ1-2	TGCAGTGCTAGGGGGATCGATGGCTACACCTTC	CSARGIDGYTF
-	TRBV20-1	-	TRBJ2-7	TGCAGTGCTAGAGATCGCGAGCAGTACTTC	CSARDREQYF
TRBD2	TRBV4-3	-	TRBJ2-3	TGCGCCAGCAGCCAAGAAGGACTAGCGGGTTTCACAGATACGCAGTATTTT	CASSQEGLAGFTDTQYF
TRBD1	TRBV7-2	-	TRBJ1-1	TGTGCCAGCAGCTGGACAGGGGGTAAGAACACTGAAGCTTTCTTT	CASSWTGGKNTEAFF
TRBD2	TRBV6-5	-	TRBJ2-7	TGTGCCAGCAGGGATAGCGGGAGGAGCTACGAGCAGTACTTC	CASRDSGRSYEQYF
-	TRBV6-5	-	TRBJ2-7	TGTGCCAGCACCTCCAAGGTCCTAGGGAGCTACGAGCAGTACTTC	CASTSKVLGSYEQYF
-	TRBV18	few	TRBJ2-7	TGTGCCAGCTCACCAACGTCGTACGAGCAGTACTTC	CASSPTSYEQYF
-	TRBV6-5	-	TRBJ2-7	TGTGCCAGCAGCCCCGCCGGGGGTGGGGTCGAGCAGTACTTC	CASSPAGGGVEQYF
-	TRBV28	once	TRBJ1-4	TGTGCCAGCAGTTATGGGGGCGCGAATCAAGAAAAACTGTTTTTT	CASSYGGANQEKLFF
TRBD1	TRBV28	-	TRBJ1-4	TGTGCCAGCAGTTTCTTCGACAGGGAAACAACTAATGAAAAACTGTTTTTT	CASSFFDRETTNEKLFF
-	TRBV19	-	TRBJ1-6	TGTGCCAGCAGTGGCGGAAAAACCTCCTATAATTCACCCCTCCACTTT	CASSGGKTSYNSPLHF
TRBD1	TRBV5-6	-	TRBJ1-5	TGTGCCAGCAGCCGGGACAGGGGCCTTAGCAATCAGCCCCAGCATTTT	CASSRDRGLSNQPQHF
-	TRBV29-1	-	TRBJ1-2	TGCAGCGTTGAAATGGCCCCGGAGGGCTACACCTTC	CSVEMAPEGYTF
-	TRBV5-6	once	TRBJ1-2	TGTGCCAGCAGCTTGGGTGAGACGGGCTCTAACTATGGCTACACCTTC	CASSLGETGSNYGYTF
TRBD1	TRBV2	-	TRBJ1-6	TGTGCCAGCGGTCAGGGACAGCATAATTCACCCCTCCACTTT	CASGQGQHNSPLHF
-	TRBV11-2	-	TRBJ1-4	TGTGCCAGCAGCTCCCCCAGGCAGGGCCAAAAACTGTTTTTT	CASSSPRQGQKLFF
-	TRBV7-2	many	TRBJ1-1	TGTGCCAGCAGCTTAGTAGCGATGAACACTGAAGCTTTCTTT	CASSLVAMNTEAFF
-	TRBV4-2	-	TRBJ2-5	TGTGCCAGCAGCCAAGATCGGGGACAAGAGACCCAGTACTTC	CASSQDRGQETQYF
-	TRBV21-1	-	TRBJ2-7	TGTGCCAGCAGCATATCGGGACAGGGGGCGTGGGAGCAGTACTTC	CASSISGQGAWEQYF
TRBD2	TRBV7-6	-	TRBJ2-1	TGTGCCAGCAGCAAGGGACTAGCGGGAGGCAGGAATGAGCAGTTCTTC	CASSKGLAGGRNEQFF
TRBD2	TRBV30	-	TRBJ2-3	TGTGCCTGGCAGACTAGCGGCACAGATACGCAGTATTTT	CAWQTSGTDTQYF
-	TRBV6-1	-	TRBJ2-2	TGTGCCAGCAGTGCAGAGACAGGAGTGACCGGGGAGCTGTTTTTT	CASSAETGVTGELFF
TRBD1	TRBV14	-	TRBJ1-6	TGTGCCAGCAGCGACAGTGACAGGGTTACACCGTATAATTCACCCCTCCACTTT	CASSDSDRVTPYNSPLHF
-	TRBV5-1	-	TRBJ2-3	TGCGCCAGCAGCTCCTTGGAGACAGATACGCAGTATTTT	CASSSLETDTQYF
-	TRBV4-1	-	TRBJ2-5	TGCGCCAGCAGCCATACCCGGGACATCCAAGAGACCCAGTACTTC	CASSHTRDIQETQYF
-	TRBV9	-	TRBJ1-4	TGTGCCAGCAGCGCCGGAGGGATGGAAAAACTGTTTTTT	CASSAGGMEKLFF
-	TRBV6-5	-	TRBJ1-1	TGTGCCAGCAGTTACTTGACAGCTAGCCTGAACACTGAAGCTTTCTTT	CASSYLTASLNTEAFF
-	TRBV19	-	TRBJ2-7	TGTGCCAGTAGTAGAGACAGCTACGAGCAGTACTTC	CASSRDSYEQYF
-	TRBV6-1	-	TRBJ2-2	TGTGCCAGCAGTGACTTAGGGAACACCGGGGAGCTGTTTTTT	CASSDLGNTGELFF
-	TRBV30	-	TRBJ1-1	TGTGCCTGGACCGCAACAGGGATAAACACTGAAGCTTTCTTT	CAWTATGINTEAFF
-	TRBV4-2	-	TRBJ2-5	TGTGCCAGCAGTCGGACGACTGGGAGGTTGCAGGAGACCCAGTACTTC	CASSRTTGRLQETQYF
-	TRBV13	-	TRBJ2-7	TGTGCCAGCAGCCCCCAGGGGTACGAGCAGTACTTC	CASSPQGYEQYF
TRBD1	TRBV4-1	-	TRBJ2-5	TGCGCCAGCAGCCAAAATCAGGGGGCAGAGACCCAGTACTTC	CASSQNQGAETQYF
-	TRBV27	-	TRBJ1-6	TGTGCCAGCGCGCGACTCTATAATTCGCCCCTCCACTTT	CASARLYNSPLHF
-	TRBV10-1	once	TRBJ2-2	TGCGCCACCACTAATGCGCCTTACACCGGGGAGCTGTTTTTT	CATTNAPYTGELFF
TRBD1	TRBV4-3	once	TRBJ2-7	TGCGCCAGCAGCCAAGATTGGCGGGACAGGGCCTACGAGCAGTACTTC	CASSQDWRDRAYEQYF